Listed here are 28 T cell receptor beta chains from one sample, sequenced in a study of tumor-infiltrating lymphocytes in localized non-small cell lung cancer. Libraries were prepared by immunoSEQ multiplex PCR; TCRdb keeps only in-frame clonotypes and omits some of them. Of 7,000 to 9,500 clones in the sample, 70% to 85% were seen once. The sequenced sample was lung tumor tissue. Receptor source: a human donor with non-small cell lung cancer.

CDR3 coding DNA: TGTGCCAGCAGCTTAGGGACTAGCGGTCTCTACGAGCAGTACTTC. Its translation: CASSLGTSGLYEQYF. J is TRBJ2-7 and V is TRBV11-2, with 10 bases lining up with TRBD2. V lost 1 base and J lost 3; bases outside the gene matches: 3. The CDR3 loop spans 15 amino acids. Germline V lookup: CDR1 SGHAT, CDR2 FQNNGV.

The chain recombines TRBV15 with TRBJ2-6; 11 bases fit TRBD1. V lost 5 bases, J lost 0 bases, and 9 bases stayed unmatched. Germline assignment: CDR1 LNHNV and CDR2 YYDKDF (reference sequence). The CDR3 sequence is 19 residues long. The CDR3 DNA reads TGTGCCACCAGCCGGGCGAGGGGACAGGGGGACTCTGGGGCCAACGTCCTGACTTTC. Encoded protein: CATSRARGQGDSGANVLTF. Full variable domain (outside the CDR3, taken from reference TRBV15 and TRBJ2-6): DAMVIQNPRYQVTQFGKPVTLSCSQTLNHNVMYWYQQKSSQAPKLLFHYYDKDFNNEADTPDNFQSRRPNTSFCFLDIRSPGLGDTAMYLCATSRARGQGDSGANVLTFGAGSRLTVL.

V gene TRBV6-5 combines with J gene TRBJ2-3, with 7 bases aligning to TRBD1. Trimming took 4 bases from V and 1 from J; bases not matched to a gene: 5. The CDR3 is made up of 15 amino acids. CDR1 and CDR2 (germline): MNHEY, SVGAGI. Here the CDR3 DNA reads TGTGCCAGCAGTTCCCGGGACAGAGGCACAGATACGCAGTATTTT. Its translation: CASSSRDRGTDTQYF.

The chain couples TRBV10-1 to TRBJ2-7; no firm D call. The germline V and J ends were trimmed by 7 bases and 0 bases, with 16 bases remaining between them. CDR3 length: 15 amino acids. The germline V gene has CDR1 WNHNN and CDR2 SYGVQD (reference sequence). The CDR3 coding sequence is TGCGCCAGCACCCATCCGCGTTGGAACTCCTACGAGCAGTACTTC. Its translation is CASTHPRWNSYEQYF.

V and J are TRBV7-3 and TRBJ1-2; possible D gene TRBD1, 6 bases. Germline V gene lookup returns CDR1 SGHTA and CDR2 FQGTGA. Trimming pared 8 bases from V and 4 bases from J, leaving 14 bases between. The CDR3 length is 13 residues. This chain's CDR3 is CASAVGAGYGYTF. The CDR3 DNA sequence: TGTGCCAGCGCCGTGGGGGCCGGCTATGGCTACACCTTC. Full variable domain (remainder filled in from reference TRBV7-3 and TRBJ1-2): GAGVSQTPSNKVTEKGKYVELRCDPISGHTALYWYRQSLGQGPEFLIYFQGTGAADDSGLPNDRFFAVRPEGSVSTLKIQRTERGDSAVYLCASAVGAGYGYTFGSGTRLTVV.

This clone has just one count. The chain carries TRBV7-2 and TRBJ2-2; possibly TRBD2 for D (6 bases). The CDR3 covers 14 residues. V was cut by 5 bases and J by 6 bases, with 13 bases left in between. CDR1 is SGHTA and CDR2 is FQGNSA in the germline V gene. CDR3 sequence: CASSRSWGAGELFF. The CDR3, as DNA: TGTGCCAGCAGCCGGTCGTGGGGGGCCGGGGAGCTGTTTTTT.

This clone has more than one count but fewer than ten. The chain recombines TRBV4-1 with TRBJ2-7, with D possibly TRBD1 on 6 matching bases. V lost 5 bases, J lost 6 bases, and 17 bases lay in between. Germline V gene lookup returns CDR1 MGHRA and CDR2 YSYEKL. The CDR3 spans 14 residues. For the CDR3, the DNA is TGCGCCAGCAGCTACACAGGGAACCCGGGCGAGCAGTACTTC. It yields the protein CASSYTGNPGEQYF.

In this sample, this clone is medium-sized (0.01 to 0.1%). The chain employs TRBV2 and TRBJ1-1; unclear D gene. The CDR3 extends over 13 amino acids. Germline CDR1 is SNHLY and CDR2 is FYNNEI. V was trimmed by 6 bases and J by 0 bases, leaving 8 bases between them. Here the CDR3 DNA reads TGTGCCAGCAGAGCTGAAATGAACACTGAAGCTTTCTTT. Its translation is CASRAEMNTEAFF. The variable domain in full, with the rest retrieved from reference TRBV2 and TRBJ1-1, is EPEVTQTPSHQVTQMGQEVILRCVPISNHLYFYWYRQILGQKVEFLVSFYNNEISEKSEIFDDQFSVERPDGSNFTLKIRSTKLEDSAMYFCASRAEMNTEAFFGQGTRLTVV.

The chain has TRBV16 and TRBJ2-7, with unresolved D. Between the trimmed V and J ends, which lost 5 bases and 2 bases, there was a span of 13 bases. Germline-derived CDR1 and CDR2 are KGHSY and FQNENV. The CDR3 is 14 amino acids. The CDR3 nucleotides read TGTGCCAGCAGCGCAGCTTTTGGTACCTACGAGCAGTACTTC. Translated, it gives CASSAAFGTYEQYF. The full variable domain, completed using reference TRBV16 and TRBJ2-7, is GEEVAQTPKHLVRGEGQKAKLYCAPIKGHSYVFWYQQVLKNEFKFLISFQNENVFDETGMPKERFSAKCLPNSPCSLEIQATKLEDSAVYFCASSAAFGTYEQYFGPGTRLTVT.

V is TRBV19 and J is TRBJ2-5; D is possibly TRBD2 (5 bases). The CDR3 consists of 12 residues. Germline lookup yields CDR1 LNHDA and CDR2 SQIVND (reference sequence). Trimming removed 8 bases from V and 5 bases from J, with 12 bases in between. The CDR3 region is CASGRVGETQYF. CDR3 nucleotide sequence: TGTGCCAGTGGGAGAGTTGGGGAGACCCAGTACTTC.

The CDR3 is CSVVGTGGTDTQYF. DNA of the CDR3: TGCAGCGTCGTCGGGACAGGGGGAACAGATACGCAGTATTTT. This sequence joins TRBV29-1 and TRBJ2-3; 11 bases are shared with TRBD1. The germline gives CDR1 SQVTM, CDR2 ANQGSEA. Losses at the gene ends were 6 bases for V and 3 bases for J; bases not matched to a gene: 5. This CDR3 comprises 14 residues.

This clone was recorded once. J is TRBJ1-2 and V is TRBV6-1, with a tentative D call TRBD1 (5 bases). Trimming pared 3 bases from V and 4 bases from J, leaving 12 bases between. The CDR3 covers 14 residues. Germline loops: CDR1 MNHNS, CDR2 SASEGT. CDR3 loop: CASSDGGMVYGYTF. Written as DNA, the CDR3 is TGTGCCAGCAGTGACGGGGGGATGGTCTATGGCTACACCTTC.

V gene TRBV5-1 combines with J gene TRBJ1-2; possibly TRBD1 for D (5 bases). CDR1 SGHRS and CDR2 YFSETQ come from the germline V gene. V dropped 4 bases and J dropped 1 base, with 14 bases sitting between them. This CDR3 is 15 amino acids long. The CDR3 is CASSDPGLNNYGYTF. In DNA, the CDR3 is TGCGCCAGCAGCGACCCGGGACTGAATAACTATGGCTACACCTTC. The variable domain in full, with the rest retrieved from reference TRBV5-1 and TRBJ1-2, is KAGVTQTPRYLIKTRGQQVTLSCSPISGHRSVSWYQQTPGQGLQFLFEYFSETQRNKGNFPGRFSGRQFSNSRSEMNVSTLELGDSALYLCASSDPGLNNYGYTFGSGTRLTVV.

V usage is TRBV6-5 and J usage is TRBJ1-6; 7 bases align to TRBD1. The germline V gene has CDR1 MNHEY and CDR2 SVGAGI. The junction had 8 bases not matched to a gene; V was cut back by 0 bases and J by 9 bases. The CDR3 loop spans 16 amino acids. DNA for the CDR3: TGTGCCAGCAGTTACTCGCCGGGACAGATTCGTTCACCCCTCCACTTT. Translated: CASSYSPGQIRSPLHF.

The gene calls are TRBV6-1 and TRBJ2-7; TRBD2 matches 11 bases. The length of the CDR3 is 14 residues. The junction had 9 bases not matched to a gene; V was cut back by 8 bases and J by 6 bases. The germline CDR1 and CDR2 sequences are MNHNS and SASEGT. The chain's CDR3 is CASPPTSGRGEQYF. The DNA for the CDR3 is TGTGCCAGCCCACCAACTAGCGGGAGAGGCGAGCAGTACTTC.

The chain combines TRBV6-5 with TRBJ1-1; D is uncertain. This CDR3 contains 15 residues. Germline V gene data show CDR1 as MNHEY and CDR2 as SVGAGI. V shed 2 bases and J shed 1 base, with 11 bases lying between them. CDR3 region: CASSYGRGWNTEAFF. DNA for the CDR3: TGTGCCAGCAGTTACGGCCGGGGTTGGAACACTGAAGCTTTCTTT.

This chain connects TRBV9 to TRBJ2-2; D possibly corresponds to TRBD2 (5 bases). Germline lookup yields CDR1 SGDLS and CDR2 YYNGEE. Between the trimmed V and J ends, which lost 2 bases and 6 bases, there was a span of 14 bases. The CDR3 sequence is 15 residues long. CDR3 sequence: CASSVSSSSSGELFF. The CDR3 nucleotides are TGTGCCAGCAGCGTTTCTTCTAGCTCTTCCGGGGAGCTGTTTTTT.

The V and J genes are TRBV5-1 and TRBJ1-1, with D maybe TRBD1 (5 bases). Trimming took off 1 base at V and 0 bases at J, with 10 bases between the two ends. This CDR3 comprises 15 residues. Germline V gives CDR1 SGHRS, CDR2 YFSETQ. As DNA, the CDR3 is TGCGCCAGCAGCTTGCAGGGTATCATGAACACTGAAGCTTTCTTT. Translated: CASSLQGIMNTEAFF. The full variable domain, rest sourced from reference TRBV5-1 and TRBJ1-1, is KAGVTQTPRYLIKTRGQQVTLSCSPISGHRSVSWYQQTPGQGLQFLFEYFSETQRNKGNFPGRFSGRQFSNSRSEMNVSTLELGDSALYLCASSLQGIMNTEAFFGQGTRLTVV.

The CDR3 is CASSPADTQYF. The DNA for the CDR3 is TGTGCCAGCTCACCAGCAGATACGCAGTATTTT. V usage is TRBV18 and J usage is TRBJ2-3, with D uncertain. The CDR3 is 11 amino acids. V shed 2 bases and J shed 4 bases, with 1 base lying between them. Germline V gene sequence: CDR1 KGHSH, CDR2 LQKENI.

This clone was counted once. The junction differs from germline at one of its ends, possibly a read error. The chain recombines TRBV7-2 with TRBJ1-2; a possible D gene is TRBD1 (5 bases). The CDR3 is 14 residues long. CDR1 and CDR2 from the germline V gene are SGHTA and FQGNSA. This chain's CDR3 is CASSPDRGGGKESF. CDR3 DNA sequence: TGTGCCAGCAGCCCGGATCGCGGGGGTGGGAAGGAGTCCTTC.

V usage is TRBV18 and J usage is TRBJ2-3, with TRBD2 as a possible D gene (6 bases). The germline CDR1 and CDR2 sequences are KGHSH and LQKENI. V lost 2 bases and J lost 0, with 18 bases in between. This CDR3 is built from 18 residues. The CDR3 nucleotides read TGTGCCAGCTCACCAAGCCCCGGGACTCTACGTAGCACAGATACGCAGTATTTT. Translated, it gives CASSPSPGTLRSTDTQYF.

The J gene is TRBJ2-2, the V gene TRBV5-1, with D perhaps matching TRBD1 (5 bases). V was clipped by 3 bases and J by 4 bases, with 16 bases between them. Germline lookup yields CDR1 SGHRS and CDR2 YFSETQ. The CDR3 extends over 16 amino acids. The CDR3 spells CASSWEGASLTGELFF. CDR3 sequence (DNA): TGCGCCAGCAGCTGGGAAGGGGCCAGCCTCACCGGGGAGCTGTTTTTT.

The chain has TRBV30 and TRBJ1-1, with a tentative D call TRBD1 (6 bases). The V end lost 1 base, the J end lost 8 bases, and 14 bases lay between the germline ends. The CDR3 length is 13 residues. The germline V gene has CDR1 GTSNPN and CDR2 SVGIG (reference sequence). This CDR3 reads CAWSALQGVEAFF. The CDR3 DNA follows: TGTGCCTGGAGTGCGTTACAGGGCGTCGAAGCTTTCTTT.

The chain uses TRBV15 and TRBJ2-7; no reliable D call. The germline V gene encodes CDR1 LNHNV and CDR2 YYDKDF (reference sequence). The CDR3 runs 13 residues. V lost 1 base and J 6 bases, leaving 10 bases between the germline ends. The CDR3 nucleotides read TGTGCCACCAGCAGAGGGGTTTATTCCGAGCAGTACTTC. Protein: CATSRGVYSEQYF.

CDR3 sequence reads: CASTTRPTGMGGYTF. The CDR3 bases are TGTGCCAGTACTACACGACCTACAGGCATGGGTGGCTACACCTTC. The V call is TRBV19, the J call TRBJ1-2; D is possibly TRBD1 (5 bases). The CDR3 loop spans 15 amino acids. V gave up 7 bases and J gave up 7 bases, with 22 bases separating them. Germline V lookup: CDR1 LNHDA, CDR2 SQIVND (reference sequence).

This clone was detected once. J is TRBJ1-1 and V is TRBV7-2; unclear D gene. Trimming pared 2 bases from V and 2 bases from J, leaving 3 bases between. The length of the CDR3 is 12 residues. Germline V gene sequence: CDR1 SGHTA, CDR2 FQGNSA. Written as DNA, the CDR3 is TGTGCCAGCAGCTTATACAACACTGAAGCTTTCTTT. This codes for CASSLYNTEAFF.

This chain joins TRBV21-1 and TRBJ1-2. TRBV21-1 is reported as a pseudogene. This CDR3 spans 16 amino acids. This chain's CDR3 is CASSNSLPETGSGYTF. The CDR3 coding sequence is TGTGCCAGCAGCAATTCCCTCCCCGAGACGGGGAGCGGCTACACCTTC.

The chain combines TRBV19 with TRBJ1-1; tentatively, D is TRBD1 (5 bases). The CDR3 is 17 amino acids. The V gene lost 3 bases and the J gene lost 4 bases, with 21 bases spanning the gap. Germline lookup yields CDR1 LNHDA and CDR2 SQIVND (reference sequence). The CDR3 DNA reads as TGTGCCAGTAGTATGGTAGGAGCCAGGGACGGGCTCACTGAAGCTTTCTTT. It translates to CASSMVGARDGLTEAFF.